The 3 T cell receptor beta chains presented below share a single source sample, sequenced in a study of blood T cells in healthy people across ages. Using a J-beta primer mix together with a sample-barcoded 5' primer, a second PCR was run for roughly 7 to 11 cycles. One entry per CDR3 protein, called by TCRdb with MiXCR from the 5' RACE reads. The sample has over a million distinct CDR3 sequences, less than 45% seen once. Input material: blood. These receptor sequences come from a woman younger than 30 in good health.

The chain has TRBV28 and TRBJ1-1; D ambiguous. Germline lookup yields CDR1 MDHEN and CDR2 SYDVKM. With 4 bases removed from V and 7 bases from J, the gap between germline ends came to 10 bases. This CDR3 has 12 amino acids. CDR3 sequence (DNA): TGTGCCAGCAGTTCCCCACTGGATGAAGCTTTCTTT. Translating it yields CASSSPLDEAFF. The whole variable domain, remainder taken from reference TRBV28 and TRBJ1-1, is DVKVTQSSRYLVKRTGEKVFLECVQDMDHENMFWYRQDPGLGLRLIYFSYDVKMKEKGDIPEGYSVSREKKERFSLILESASTNQTSMYLCASSSPLDEAFFGQGTRLTVV.

This clonotype occurred a few times. The chain's CDR3 is CSARVGGSQPQHF. The CDR3 nucleotides are TGCAGTGCTAGAGTTGGAGGTTCTCAGCCCCAGCATTTT. V gene TRBV20-1 combines with J gene TRBJ1-5; no clear D. V lost 1 base, J lost 6 bases, and 10 bases lay in between. Germline V lookup: CDR1 DFQATT, CDR2 SNEGSKA (reference sequence). This CDR3 is 13 amino acids long.

This clonotype was seen a handful of times. The genes are TRBV24-1 and TRBJ2-3; D gene uncertain. V shed 4 bases and J shed 3 bases, with 7 bases lying between them. The CDR3 runs to 13 residues. Germline values: CDR1 KGHDR, CDR2 SFDVKD. The CDR3 DNA follows: TGTGCCACCAGTGAGGGTCTTACAGATACGCAGTATTTT. It translates to CATSEGLTDTQYF.